This T cell receptor (beta chain) was captured in a study of cytotoxic CD8 clonotypes in ibrutinib-treated CLL. The V gene lost 0 bases and the J gene lost 5 bases, with 13 bases spanning the gap. This CDR3 has 15 residues. Per germline, CDR1 SGHNT and CDR2 YYREEE (reference sequence). The method was immunoSEQ multiplex PCR; TCRdb's version includes in-frame clones alone and lacks a portion of them. In the table there are about 310,000 clones, roughly 85% of which are singletons. The clonotype comes from a human donor with chronic lymphocytic leukemia. The chain couples TRBV5-4 to TRBJ2-3; D is undetermined. Sequences were derived from PBMCs, sampled before ibrutinib treatment. CDR3 protein: CASSLVPSLGDTQYF. In nucleotides, the CDR3 is TGTGCCAGCAGCTTGGTTCCCTCGTTGGGAGATACGCAGTATTTT.